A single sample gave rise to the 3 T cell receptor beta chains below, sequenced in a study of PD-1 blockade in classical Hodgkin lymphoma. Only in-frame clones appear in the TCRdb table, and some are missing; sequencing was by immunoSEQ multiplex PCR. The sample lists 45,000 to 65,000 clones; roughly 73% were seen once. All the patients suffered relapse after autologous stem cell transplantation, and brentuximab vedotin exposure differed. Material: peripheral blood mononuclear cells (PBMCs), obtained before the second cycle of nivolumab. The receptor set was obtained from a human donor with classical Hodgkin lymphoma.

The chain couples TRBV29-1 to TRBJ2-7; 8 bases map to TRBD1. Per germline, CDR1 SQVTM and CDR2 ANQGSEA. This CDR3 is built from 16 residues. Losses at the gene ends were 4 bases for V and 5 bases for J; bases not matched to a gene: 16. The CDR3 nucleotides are TGCAGCGTTGGCGGACAGGGCCCCCTTGGGATCCACGAGCAGTACTTC. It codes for CSVGGQGPLGIHEQYF.

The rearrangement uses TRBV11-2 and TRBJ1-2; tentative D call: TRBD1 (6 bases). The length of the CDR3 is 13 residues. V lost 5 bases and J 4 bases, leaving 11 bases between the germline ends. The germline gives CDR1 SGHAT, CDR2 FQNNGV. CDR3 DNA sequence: TGTGCCAGCAGCGGCGGACAGTCCTATGGCTACACCTTC. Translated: CASSGGQSYGYTF.

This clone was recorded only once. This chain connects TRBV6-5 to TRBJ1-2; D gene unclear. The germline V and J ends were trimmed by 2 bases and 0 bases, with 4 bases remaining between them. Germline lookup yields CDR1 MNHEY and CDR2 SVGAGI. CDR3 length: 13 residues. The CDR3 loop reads CASSYGANYGYTF. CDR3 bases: TGTGCCAGCAGTTACGGGGCTAACTATGGCTACACCTTC.